This T cell receptor beta chain was identified during a study of OX40 agonist ivuxolimab in advanced cancers. Sequenced by immunoSEQ multiplex PCR; TCRdb stores in-frame clones only, minus some. The sample has tens of thousands of clones; approximately 91% are singletons. This CDR3 has 13 amino acids. Trimming removed 3 bases from V and 4 bases from J, with 8 bases in between. Looked up from germline, CDR1 is MRHNA and CDR2 is SNTAGT. The TCR was taken from an adult with an advanced solid tumor such as melanoma, head and neck, liver or kidney cancer. The chain employs TRBV6-4 and TRBJ2-3; D is uncertain. The sequences come from CD4+ or CD8+ T cells sorted from blood, collected in a trial of the OX40 agonist ivuxolimab. The CDR3 sequence: CASSDLLSDTQYF. In DNA, the CDR3 is TGTGCCAGCAGTGATTTACTTTCAGATACGCAGTATTTT.